This TCR beta chain is from a study of blood T cell repertoires in COVID-19. With 0 bases removed from V and 3 bases from J, the gap between germline ends came to 13 bases. The CDR3 sequence is 15 residues long. CDR1 SGDLS and CDR2 YYNGEE come from the germline V gene. Here immunoSEQ multiplex PCR was the method, and the copy in TCRdb shows in-frame clones only, minus some. Found here are a few hundred thousand clones, 89% of them singletons; the top ten hold about an eighth. The chain recombines TRBV9 with TRBJ2-7; D unresolved. The clonotype was recovered from a woman aged 55 to 70 with acute or convalescent COVID-19. Sequenced input: peripheral blood. CDR3 protein: CASSVADTPVYEQYF. CDR3 sequence (DNA): TGTGCCAGCAGCGTAGCAGACACGCCCGTCTACGAGCAGTACTTC.